Shown below are 29 T cell receptor beta chains from a single sample sequenced in a study of T cells in Graves' hyperthyroidism and ophthalmopathy (dated by TCRdb to between 2018 and 2021). Library preparation employed multiplex PCR. The instrument given in TCRdb is Illumina HiSeq 2000. TCR beta CDR3 regions were amplified from RNA transcripts. The first round of RT-PCR for the TCR CDR3 was performed with the HTBI primer set and the Qiagen OneStep RT-PCR kit. TCRdb passed the public sequencing reads through fastp at Q25 and MiXCR, retaining productive beta sequences. Rows are unified per CDR3 protein, each entry keeping the most common DNA and genes. This sample comprises hundreds of thousands of distinct CDR3 sequences, just under 45% of them detected only once. The top ten hold 6.5% to 9% of the sample. The sequencing input was peripheral blood or thyroid tissue (not recorded which). The receptors were sampled from an adult man with Graves' disease, either hyperthyroidism or ophthalmopathy (not recorded which).

The V and J genes are TRBV29-1 and TRBJ2-5, with 11 bases fitting TRBD1. Germline CDR1 SQVTM, CDR2 ANQGSEA. The trim removed 7 bases at V and 4 bases at J, leaving 5 bases unmatched. CDR3 length: 13 amino acids. The CDR3 region is CSAGTGGGETQYF. CDR3 nucleotides: TGCAGCGCGGGGACAGGGGGAGGAGAGACCCAGTACTTC.

The J gene is TRBJ1-5, the V gene TRBV15; TRBD1 might be the D (5 bases). The germline V gene has CDR1 LNHNV and CDR2 YYDKDF (reference sequence). CDR3 length: 14 amino acids. V dropped 1 base and J dropped 4 bases, with 8 bases sitting between them. CDR3 loop: CATSRVDTNQPQHF. In DNA form, the CDR3 reads TGTGCCACCAGCAGAGTGGACACTAATCAGCCCCAGCATTTT. The whole variable domain, filled in from reference TRBV15 and TRBJ1-5, reads DAMVIQNPRYQVTQFGKPVTLSCSQTLNHNVMYWYQQKSSQAPKLLFHYYDKDFNNEADTPDNFQSRRPNTSFCFLDIRSPGLGDTAMYLCATSRVDTNQPQHFGDGTRLSIL.

This chain links TRBV7-9 with TRBJ2-2, with 8 bases fitting TRBD1. Looked up from germline, CDR1 is SEHNR and CDR2 is FQNEAQ (reference sequence). There are 15 residues in the CDR3. J gave up 3 bases and V 5 bases, and 5 bases lay outside the gene matches. The CDR3 reads CASSPNRGYTGELFF. CDR3 DNA sequence: TGTGCCAGCAGCCCAAACAGGGGGTACACCGGGGAGCTGTTTTTT.

This clonotype was counted between two and nine times. This sequence joins TRBV20-1 and TRBJ1-5; 10 bases match TRBD1. CDR1 is DFQATT and CDR2 is SNEGSKA in the germline V gene (reference sequence). The CDR3 loop spans 15 amino acids. The V segment lost 4 bases and the J segment 4 bases; nucleotides outside the gene matches: 7. The DNA for the CDR3 is TGCAGTGCTAATCCGACAGGGGGCCGAAATCAGCCCCAGCATTTT. Its protein product is CSANPTGGRNQPQHF.

The V call is TRBV12-3 or TRBV12-4, the J call TRBJ2-7; 10 bases match TRBD1. There are 16 residues in the CDR3. With V trimmed by 1 base and J by 4 bases, 7 bases remained unmatched. In nucleotides, the CDR3 is TGTGCCAGCAGTTTAGGAGGGACAGGGGAATATTACGAGCAGTACTTC. This translates into CASSLGGTGEYYEQYF.

The table lists this clonotype with a count of one. Germline is not matched at one junction end, which may reflect a read error. The V and J genes are TRBV10-2 and TRBJ1-2; D gene ambiguous. The CDR3 runs to 11 residues. Germline CDR1 and CDR2: WSHSY and SAAADI. CDR3 nucleotides: TGCGTCAGCTCAGAAAACTATGGCTACACCTTC. As protein: CVSSENYGYTF.

Concerning this clonotype itself: Its ends do not fully match the called genes, so a read error is possible. V is TRBV10-3 and J is TRBJ2-5; TRBD2 agrees at 10 bases. Germline CDR1 ENHRY, CDR2 SYGVKD. This CDR3 spans 18 amino acids. The CDR3 DNA sequence: TGTGCCAGCAGTTACTCGCTAGCGGGGGCCCTCGAGCTACAGACCCAGTACTTC. Amino acids: CASSYSLAGALELQTQYF.

This rearrangement joins TRBV7-8 to TRBJ1-2, with a possible D match to TRBD1 (5 bases). This CDR3 has 13 amino acids. V was clipped by 5 bases and J by 3 bases, with 10 bases between them. Germline CDR1 reads SGHVS; CDR2 reads FQNEAQ. The CDR3 protein is CASSTTEHYGYTF. The CDR3 DNA reads as TGTGCCAGCAGCACGACAGAACACTATGGCTACACCTTC.

This clonotype was seen just once. V is TRBV29-1 and J is TRBJ1-1, with D perhaps matching TRBD1 (5 bases). V was cut by 4 bases and J by 1 base, with 13 bases left in between. In germline, CDR1 is SQVTM, CDR2 ANQGSEA. This CDR3 spans 14 amino acids. CDR3 DNA: TGCAGCGTTGTAACAGATAGGGGGAACACTGAAGCTTTCTTT. Protein sequence: CSVVTDRGNTEAFF.

The V call is TRBV5-1, the J call TRBJ1-1, with 10 nucleotides matching TRBD1. Germline loops: CDR1 SGHRS, CDR2 YFSETQ. The CDR3 runs to 14 residues. V lost 2 bases, J lost 3 bases, and 1 base stayed unmatched. CDR3 sequence (DNA): TGCGCCAGCAGCTTCGGGACAGGGGACACTGAAGCTTTCTTT. Protein product: CASSFGTGDTEAFF.

J is TRBJ2-5 and V is TRBV5-1, with 12 nucleotides matching TRBD1. CDR1 is SGHRS, CDR2 YFSETQ, per germline. The CDR3 runs 16 residues. V lost 0 bases to trimming and J lost 5 bases; unmatched junction nucleotides: 5. In DNA form, the CDR3 reads TGCGCCAGCAGCTTGGGGGGACAGGGGGCCTTCGAGACCCAGTACTTC. The encoded protein is CASSLGGQGAFETQYF.

The table lists this clonotype with a few counts. V usage is TRBV20-1 and J usage is TRBJ1-6; possibly TRBD1 for D (5 bases). CDR3 length: 15 amino acids. CDR1 DFQATT and CDR2 SNEGSKA come from the germline V gene (reference sequence). The V end was cut by 0 bases, the J end by 8 bases, with 14 bases between. For the CDR3, the DNA is TGCAGTGCTAGAGATCAGGAGGGAGGGGATTCACCCCTCCACTTT. Protein product: CSARDQEGGDSPLHF.

There are many counts of this clonotype. The V call is TRBV2, the J call TRBJ1-1; 7 nucleotides agree with TRBD1. Losses at the gene ends were 6 bases for V and 0 bases for J; bases not matched to a gene: 4. CDR1 is SNHLY, CDR2 FYNNEI, per germline. CDR3 length: 14 amino acids. Here the CDR3 reads CASRNRGMNTEAFF. The CDR3 DNA is TGTGCCAGCAGGAACAGGGGAATGAACACTGAAGCTTTCTTT.

J is TRBJ2-5 and V is TRBV20-1, with 10 positions matching TRBD1. The CDR3 totals 15 residues. Per the germline V gene, CDR1 is DFQATT and CDR2 is SNEGSKA (reference sequence). V shed 6 bases and J 5 bases; nucleotides not matched to a gene: 12. CDR3 nucleotide sequence: TGCAGTGCCCCAGCGACAGGGGGCTGGGGGGAGACCCAGTACTTC. Protein product: CSAPATGGWGETQYF.

Remarks on this clonotype: A much larger clone sits a single nucleotide away, making a read error possible. Given the absence of the conserved phenylalanine or tryptophan at the CDR3 end, a read error is likely. The rearrangement uses TRBV7-8 and TRBJ1-1; D unresolved. Trimming removed 5 bases at V and 4 bases at J, with 17 bases between. In germline, CDR1 is SGHVS, CDR2 FQNEAQ. This CDR3 comprises 15 residues. The CDR3 sequence: CASSTSYSYGTEAFS. The CDR3 nucleotides are TGTGCCAGCAGCACTTCCTATTCGTACGGCACTGAAGCTTTCTCT.

This clonotype was observed a handful of times. The rearrangement uses TRBV6-6 and TRBJ1-6; the D is unclear. Between the trimmed V and J ends, which lost 5 bases and 5 bases, there was a span of 10 bases. Germline values: CDR1 MNHNY, CDR2 SVGAGI (reference sequence). This CDR3 region has 14 residues. As DNA, the CDR3 is TGTGCCAGCAGTACCCAGGCTGATAATTCACCCCTCCACTTT. This codes for CASSTQADNSPLHF.

The chain recombines TRBV20-1 with TRBJ2-7; 12 nucleotides match TRBD1. The CDR3 is 14 residues long. V lost 4 bases to trimming and J lost 5 bases; unmatched junction nucleotides: 6. CDR1 is DFQATT, CDR2 SNEGSKA, per germline (reference sequence). The CDR3 is CSATPGTGGNEQYF. In DNA form, the CDR3 reads TGCAGTGCTACGCCCGGGACAGGGGGCAACGAGCAGTACTTC.

The chain carries TRBV5-5 and TRBJ1-2; 7 bases align to TRBD1. Trimming cost V 5 bases and J 3 bases; bases outside gene matches: 4. Germline V gives CDR1 SGHKS, CDR2 YYEKEE (reference sequence). CDR3 length: 13 amino acids. CDR3 sequence (DNA): TGTGCCAGCAGTTACACAGGGGACTATGGCTACACCTTC. The encoded protein is CASSYTGDYGYTF.

This clonotype has more than one count but fewer than ten. The chain has TRBV19 and TRBJ1-5; no firm D call. The CDR3 has 14 amino acids. Trimming took off 1 base at V and 7 bases at J, with 11 bases between the two ends. Germline V gives CDR1 LNHDA, CDR2 SQIVND (reference sequence). The CDR3 here is CASSIALPSQPQHF. CDR3 DNA sequence: TGTGCCAGTAGTATAGCCCTACCAAGCCAGCCCCAGCATTTT. The full variable domain, rest sourced from reference TRBV19 and TRBJ1-5, is DGGITQSPKYLFRKEGQNVTLSCEQNLNHDAMYWYRQDPGQGLRLIYYSQIVNDFQKGDIAEGYSVSREKKESFPLTVTSAQKNPTAFYLCASSIALPSQPQHFGDGTRLSIL.

The J gene is TRBJ2-7, the V gene TRBV29-1; 7 bases are a match to TRBD2. The V gene end was trimmed by 8 bases and the J gene end by 3 bases; junction bases not matched to a gene: 7. The CDR3 runs to 12 residues. Germline CDR1 is SQVTM and CDR2 is ANQGSEA. Written as DNA, the CDR3 is TGCAGCTTGGGAGGGGCCGACTACGAGCAGTACTTC. Translation gives CSLGGADYEQYF.

In its sample, this clonotype was seen once. A much more abundant neighbour one base away suggests this may be a read error. This sequence joins TRBV24-1 and TRBJ1-2; no reliable D call. V was pared by 9 bases and J by 6 bases, with 16 bases between. CDR1 KGHDR and CDR2 SFDVKD come from the germline V gene. CDR3 length: 13 residues. The CDR3 reads CATSPDELNGYTF. In nucleotides, the CDR3 is TGTGCCACCTCCCCAGACGAGCTTAATGGCTACACCTTC.

This clonotype was picked up a small number of times. The junction and the germline gene differ at one end; a read error may be behind it. The chain carries TRBV20-1 and TRBJ1-1, with 9 bases aligning to TRBD1. The germline V gene encodes CDR1 DFQATT and CDR2 SNEGSKA (reference sequence). The CDR3 extends over 14 amino acids. The CDR3 coding sequence is TGCAGTGCTAGAGACGGGACAGGGAACGCTGAAGCTTTCTTT. This encodes CSARDGTGNAEAFF.

This clonotype was recorded once. The chain combines TRBV7-9 with TRBJ1-1; TRBD1 agrees at 8 bases. The V gene's germline CDR1 is SEHNR and CDR2 FQNEAQ (reference sequence). Trimming cost V 3 bases and J 1 base; bases outside gene matches: 19. The CDR3 has 20 amino acids. Here the CDR3 reads CASSLFYAAGTGLRNTEAFF. CDR3 nucleotides: TGTGCCAGCAGCTTGTTTTATGCCGCCGGGACAGGCTTAAGGAACACTGAAGCTTTCTTT.

The chain combines TRBV20-1 with TRBJ2-5, with 10 bases aligning to TRBD2. The germline gives CDR1 DFQATT, CDR2 SNEGSKA (reference sequence). The CDR3 consists of 14 residues. The V gene end was trimmed by 6 bases and the J gene end by 2 bases; junction bases not matched to a gene: 6. The CDR3 region is CSAASTSGQETQYF. CDR3 DNA: TGCAGTGCCGCCTCGACTAGCGGGCAAGAGACCCAGTACTTC.

About this clonotype itself: At one end the junction does not follow the germline gene, possibly because of a read error. The chain links TRBV15 to TRBJ1-5; D uncertain. From germline, CDR1 is LNHNV and CDR2 YYDKDF (reference sequence). There are 15 residues in the CDR3. In nucleotides, the CDR3 is TGTGCCACCAGCAGCCCGGTAGATAGCAATCAGCCCCAACATTTT. Its protein is CATSSPVDSNQPQHF.

The CDR3 nucleotides read TGTGCCAGCAGCTGGTCAGAACTGAACACTGAAGCTTTCTTT. Encoded protein: CASSWSELNTEAFF. The rearrangement uses TRBV11-2 and TRBJ1-1; D gene uncertain. Germline V CDR1 and CDR2: SGHAT, FQNNGV. V lost 4 bases, J lost 0 bases, and 9 bases lay in between. The CDR3 extends over 14 amino acids.

In its sample, this clonotype was seen a few times. The chain combines TRBV9 with TRBJ1-4; 9 bases fit TRBD1. Losses at the gene ends were 0 bases for V and 7 bases for J; bases not matched to a gene: 4. The CDR3 contains 15 residues. Looked up from germline, CDR1 is SGDLS and CDR2 is YYNGEE. DNA for the CDR3: TGTGCCAGCAGCGTAGATGGACAGGGGCGTGAAAAACTGTTTTTT. Translated: CASSVDGQGREKLFF.

This clonotype has just a few counts. V is TRBV3-1 and J is TRBJ2-6, with D unclear. V lost 4 bases, J lost 2 bases, and 9 bases lay in between. This CDR3 has 15 residues. The germline V gene encodes CDR1 LGHDT and CDR2 YNNKEL (reference sequence). For the CDR3, the DNA is TGTGCCAGCAGCCTACATCCCCCTGGGGCCAACGTCCTGACTTTC. Protein: CASSLHPPGANVLTF.

This clonotype was found many times. V is TRBV2 and J is TRBJ1-6, with a tentative D call TRBD1 (5 bases). The germline V gene has CDR1 SNHLY and CDR2 FYNNEI. The CDR3 has 14 residues. Trimming cost V 11 bases and J 7 bases, with 18 bases left between them. CDR3 amino acids: CAAAGTVKNSPLHF. CDR3 DNA: TGTGCCGCCGCCGGGACGGTTAAAAATTCACCCCTCCACTTT.